The 8 T cell receptor beta chains in this list originate from one sample, sequenced in a study of graft-versus-host responses after intestinal transplantation. Generated by immunoSEQ multiplex PCR, the TCRdb table keeps only in-frame clones and is missing some. The sample records about 92,000 clones, roughly four fifths being singletons. These receptors are not linked to any known antigen. The source was unstimulated CD8+ T cells sorted from spleen or lymph node cells, collected before intestinal transplant. Source of these receptors: a human donor who received an intestinal transplant.

The chain couples TRBV6-1 to TRBJ2-3; 7 bases line up with TRBD2. The J segment lost 9 bases and the V segment lost 6 bases, leaving 3 bases of the junction unmatched. This CDR3 has 11 residues. CDR1 and CDR2 from the germline V gene are MNHNS and SASEGT. CDR3 sequence: CASSPGGTQYF. The CDR3 nucleotides read TGTGCCAGCAGCCCGGGGGGAACGCAGTATTTT.

The chain combines TRBV28 with TRBJ2-4; D perhaps matches TRBD1 (7 bases). Trimming cost V 3 bases and J 0 bases, with 15 bases left between them. CDR3 size: 17 residues. Germline CDR1 MDHEN, CDR2 SYDVKM. The CDR3 nucleotides read TGTGCCAGCAGTTTTGGGGGGACAGCGCTAGCCAAAAACATTCAGTACTTC. Amino acid sequence: CASSFGGTALAKNIQYF.

The J gene is TRBJ1-6, the V gene TRBV10-3; no clear D. V was pared by 2 bases and J by 7 bases, with 9 bases between. The CDR3 has 14 residues. In germline, CDR1 is ENHRY, CDR2 SYGVKD. Here the CDR3 reads CAISEGSGNSPLHF. The CDR3, as DNA: TGTGCCATCAGTGAGGGGAGTGGGAATTCACCCCTCCACTTT.

The CDR3 DNA reads TGTGCCAGCATGCGGGGGACCTACAATGAGCAGTTCTTC. Translating it yields CASMRGTYNEQFF. The chain joins TRBV27 to TRBJ2-1; 7 bases match TRBD2. This CDR3 region has 13 residues. With V trimmed by 7 bases and J by 2 bases, 2 bases remained unmatched. The germline V gene has CDR1 MNHEY and CDR2 SMNVEV (reference sequence).

The chain is built from TRBV9 and TRBJ2-6, with D tentatively TRBD1 (6 bases). The V gene's germline CDR1 is SGDLS and CDR2 YYNGEE. The CDR3 runs to 16 residues. V was shortened by 3 bases and J by 3 bases, with 13 bases between the two germline ends. As DNA, the CDR3 is TGTGCCAGCAGCGCACCGAACAGGGATGGGGCCAACGTCCTGACTTTC. Translation gives CASSAPNRDGANVLTF.

This clone was seen only a few times. The V call is TRBV21-1, the J call TRBJ2-3. TRBV21-1 is described as a pseudogene. There are 11 residues in the CDR3. The CDR3 loop is CASSLNSTQYF. CDR3 bases: TGTGCCAGCAGCCTTAATTCAACGCAGTATTTT.

The V call is TRBV5-3, the J call TRBJ1-2; D is perhaps TRBD1 (5 bases). TRBV5-3 is classed as an ORF, of uncertain function. Trimming took 4 bases from V and 4 from J, leaving 20 bases between them. The CDR3 sequence is 16 residues long. Here the CDR3 reads CARSPYGFDRLYGYTF. DNA for the CDR3: TGTGCCAGAAGCCCCTACGGCTTCGACAGACTCTATGGCTACACCTTC.

Note on this clone: Other DNA sequences of this sample code for an identical CDR3. The genes are TRBV28 and TRBJ2-7; D is unclear. Per the germline V gene, CDR1 is MDHEN and CDR2 is SYDVKM. Trimming left V 2 bases short and J 1 base short, with 6 bases between. The CDR3 totals 13 residues. In nucleotides, the CDR3 is TGTGCCAGCAGTTTAGGCGTTTCCTACGAGCAGTACTTC. Its protein product is CASSLGVSYEQYF.